The clone carrying this T cell receptor beta chain was counted many times. This CDR3 contains 11 residues. Germline V CDR1 and CDR2: DFQATT, SNEGSKA (reference sequence). Trimming removed 4 bases from V and 1 base from J, with 4 bases in between. TCRdb analysed the 5' RACE reads with MiXCR anew, one entry per CDR3 protein. The sample includes over 250,000 distinct CDR3 sequences, about 5.2% of them seen just once. The data were taken from a study of T cells after yellow fever vaccination. The sequencing used CD4+ T cells sorted from PBMCs, collected on the day of the yellow fever booster vaccination. The chain combines TRBV20-1 with TRBJ1-1, with D uncertain. This TCR came from a man in his late teens or twenties who received the YFV17D yellow fever vaccine. CDR3 in amino acids: CSAKANTEAFF. DNA for the CDR3: TGCAGTGCTAAGGCGAACACTGAAGCTTTCTTT.